The 12 T cell receptor beta chains reported below all come from one sample, sequenced in a study of early T cells in non-severe SARS-CoV-2 infection. One entry per CDR3 protein results from TCRdb running MiXCR on the 5' RACE reads. The table lists about 80,000 distinct CDR3 sequences, 4.5% to 6% of them singletons. The starting material was whole blood, obtained at baseline. The source is an adult who was a healthcare worker with PCR-confirmed SARS-CoV-2 infection or an uninfected control (not recorded which).

This clonotype was seen many times. The chain links TRBV19 to TRBJ1-4; 7 bases fit TRBD1. The CDR3 length is 14 residues. The V and J ends lost 3 bases and 4 bases, in that order; junction bases with no gene match: 2. CDR1 and CDR2 from the germline V gene are LNHDA and SQIVND (reference sequence). The CDR3 loop reads CASSMTGNNEKLFF. The CDR3 DNA follows: TGTGCCAGTAGTATGACAGGGAATAATGAAAAACTGTTTTTT.

The V gene is TRBV6-5, the J gene TRBJ1-5, with D possibly TRBD1 on 6 matching bases. V lost 7 bases and J lost 7, with 14 bases in between. The CDR3 has 13 residues. Germline CDR1 is MNHEY and CDR2 is SVGAGI. CDR3 in amino acids: CASTARTGQPQHF. The CDR3 nucleotides read TGTGCCAGCACAGCAAGAACAGGGCAGCCCCAGCATTTT.

This clonotype was detected many times. The CDR3 region has the DNA TGCAGTGCTAGAGATCCAGGAGACGGGGAGCTGTTTTTT. Translating gives CSARDPGDGELFF. The chain employs TRBV20-1 and TRBJ2-2; D is undetermined. Trimming pared 0 bases from V and 7 bases from J, leaving 9 bases between. The CDR3 has 13 amino acids. The germline V gene has CDR1 DFQATT and CDR2 SNEGSKA (reference sequence).

This clonotype was seen ten or more times. This rearrangement joins TRBV20-1 to TRBJ2-1; D unclear. Between the trimmed V and J ends, which lost 0 bases and 5 bases, there was a span of 14 bases. Per germline, CDR1 DFQATT and CDR2 SNEGSKA (reference sequence). The CDR3 has 15 residues. CDR3 amino acids: CSARDPRLPDNEQFF. The CDR3 DNA reads as TGCAGTGCTAGAGATCCGCGGCTTCCCGACAATGAGCAGTTCTTC.

This clonotype was seen many times. V gene TRBV2 combines with J gene TRBJ2-1, with D possibly matching TRBD2 (6 bases). The germline V and J ends were trimmed by 7 bases and 0 bases, with 19 bases remaining between them. Germline CDR1 and CDR2: SNHLY and FYNNEI. CDR3 length: 17 amino acids. The CDR3: CASIGGLGTLSYNEQFF. In DNA, the CDR3 is TGTGCCAGCATCGGGGGTCTCGGGACCCTCTCCTACAATGAGCAGTTCTTC.

The chain is built from TRBV6-1 and TRBJ1-2; D unclear. Germline values: CDR1 MNHNS, CDR2 SASEGT. The V end was cut by 8 bases, the J end by 5 bases, with 12 bases between. This CDR3 is built from 12 residues. The CDR3 spells CASHKGGYGYTF. DNA of the CDR3: TGTGCCAGCCACAAGGGCGGTTATGGCTACACCTTC.

This clonotype was counted at least ten times. The chain carries TRBV10-3 and TRBJ2-3; 7 bases match TRBD2. Germline lookup yields CDR1 ENHRY and CDR2 SYGVKD. V gave up 8 bases and J gave up 2 bases; unmatched junction bases: 10. CDR3 size: 15 residues. Here the CDR3 reads CAIAGPQRDTDTQYF. CDR3 coding DNA: TGTGCCATCGCGGGCCCCCAGCGGGACACAGATACGCAGTATTTT.

This sequence joins TRBV30 and TRBJ2-7, with 10 bases identical to TRBD1. Looked up from germline, CDR1 is GTSNPN and CDR2 is SVGIG (reference sequence). Losses at the gene ends were 1 base for V and 3 bases for J; bases not matched to a gene: 3. This CDR3 has 14 amino acids. Written as DNA, the CDR3 is TGTGCCTGGAGTGGGGACAGGGGCAGCTACGAGCAGTACTTC. As protein: CAWSGDRGSYEQYF.

This clonotype was seen many times. The chain couples TRBV6-6 to TRBJ2-1, with a tentative D call TRBD1 (6 bases). V was cut by 6 bases and J by 5 bases, with 17 bases left in between. The CDR3 is 15 residues long. Germline lookup yields CDR1 MNHNY and CDR2 SVGAGI (reference sequence). The CDR3 is CASSQQGLTNNEQFF. The CDR3 DNA reads TGTGCCAGCAGCCAACAGGGTCTGACCAACAATGAGCAGTTCTTC.

This clonotype came up a few times. This chain uses TRBV6-5 with TRBJ1-5; 8 nucleotides line up with TRBD1. The J segment lost 9 bases and the V segment lost 6 bases, leaving 10 bases of the junction unmatched. CDR1 and CDR2 from the germline V gene are MNHEY and SVGAGI. The CDR3 has 14 residues. The CDR3 sequence is CASRPLTGDPPQHF. In nucleotides, the CDR3 is TGTGCCAGCAGACCCCTGACAGGGGATCCGCCCCAGCATTTT.

The chain is built from TRBV20-1 and TRBJ2-3, with 8 bases matching TRBD1. The CDR3 runs 14 residues. Trimming at V came to 6 bases and at J to 2 bases, leaving 7 bases not matched to a gene. Germline V lookup: CDR1 DFQATT, CDR2 SNEGSKA (reference sequence). The CDR3 nucleotides are TGCAGTGCGCTTGGACAGGGTCCCACAGATACGCAGTATTTT. It encodes CSALGQGPTDTQYF.

This clonotype is labeled medium-sized (0.01 to 0.1%). J is TRBJ2-1 and V is TRBV9; 10 bases fit TRBD2. CDR3 length: 16 residues. The germline V gene has CDR1 SGDLS and CDR2 YYNGEE. With V trimmed by 5 bases and J by 1 base, 6 bases remained unmatched. This chain's CDR3 is CASRASGSSSYNEQFF. CDR3 bases: TGTGCCAGCAGAGCTAGCGGGAGTAGTTCCTACAATGAGCAGTTCTTC. Looking up the rest from reference TRBV9 and TRBJ2-1 gives the full variable domain: DSGVTQTPKHLITATGQRVTLRCSPRSGDLSVYWYQQSLDQGLQFLIQYYNGEERAKGNILERFSAQQFPDLHSELNLSSLELGDSALYFCASRASGSSSYNEQFFGPGTRLTVL.